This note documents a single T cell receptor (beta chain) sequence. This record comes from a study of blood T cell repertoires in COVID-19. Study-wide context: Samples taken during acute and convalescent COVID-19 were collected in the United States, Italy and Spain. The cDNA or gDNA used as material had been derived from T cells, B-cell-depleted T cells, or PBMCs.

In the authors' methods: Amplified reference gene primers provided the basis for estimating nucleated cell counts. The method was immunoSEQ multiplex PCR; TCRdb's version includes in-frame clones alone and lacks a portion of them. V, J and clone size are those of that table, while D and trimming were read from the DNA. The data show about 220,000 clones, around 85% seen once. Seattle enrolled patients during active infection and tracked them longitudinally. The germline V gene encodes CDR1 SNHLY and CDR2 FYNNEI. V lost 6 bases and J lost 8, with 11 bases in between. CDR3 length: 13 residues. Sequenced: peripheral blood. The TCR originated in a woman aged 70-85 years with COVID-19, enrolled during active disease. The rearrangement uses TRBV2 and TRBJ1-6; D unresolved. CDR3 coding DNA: TGTGCCAGCAGCGGTGACGGGTATTCACCCCTCCACTTT. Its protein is CASSGDGYSPLHF.